This TCR beta chain emerged from a study of spatial heterogeneity in lung cancer (dated by TCRdb to about 2019). Regarding the research as a whole: Beta-chain transcripts were consistently detected in greater numbers than alpha-chain transcripts, which likely reflects a higher abundance of beta-chain transcripts. The study linked features of the TCR repertoire to counts of nonsynonymous mutations, which were determined by whole-exome sequencing of tumor tissue. Both alpha and beta chains were TCR-sequenced in samples taken at surgery, namely 220 tumor regions, approximately 63 matched nontumor lung samples and 55 to 60 PBMC samples. A strong correlation was found between TCR transcript counts in tumor regions and a T cell transcriptional module score from matched bulk RNA-seq. In the raw uncorrected reads, each unique combination of TCR and UMI appeared more than ten times on average. In non-small cell lung cancer, the study made a quantitative comparison of TCR alpha and beta repertoires among multiple tumor regions, matched nontumor lung and blood.

Library preparation employed 5' RACE. The instrument given in TCRdb is NextSeq 500. To allow correction of PCR and sequencing errors, the TCR library protocol tagged every TCR cDNA molecule with a unique molecular identifier. The authors' analysis ran thus. TCR identification, UMI-based error correction and CDR3 extraction were performed with Decombinator tools. Expanded TCRs were defined as those above a frequency of 2 per 1,000, corresponding to the top 1% of the tumor frequency distribution. Expanded tumor TCRs statistically deemed absent (corrected P<0.05) from at least one tumor region were classed as regional, and all other expanded tumor TCRs were classed as ubiquitous. Renyi diversity was calculated using the R vegan package after each repertoire was subsampled 100 times to 5,000 TCRs. CDR3 similarity networks were built from amino acid triplet string-kernel similarity, connecting CDR3s with pairwise similarity above 0.82. TCRdb handled the public reads itself, with Q25 trimming in fastp and clone calling in MiXCR, and kept productive beta chains. Every CDR3 protein is listed once, alongside the most common genes and DNA of its rows. TCRdb's processing, not the authors', yielded these V and J calls. This sample gives about 6,000 distinct CDR3 sequences in total; 14% of them show up just once. The ten biggest clones cover 11% of the sample.

This clonotype was found many times. The antigen it recognizes is unknown. No base quality information exists; no much larger clone differs at one position. Deletion took 3 bases off V and 6 bases off J, with a span of 18 bases between the germline ends. From the cysteine through the phenylalanine, the CDR3 covers 16 amino acids. Only CDR3 DNA remains: 48 bases, in frame from the first base. Results the study describes overall, beyond this receptor: A correlation was observed between the number of expanded intratumoral alpha and beta TCRs and the tumor nonsynonymous mutation count. TCR-seq coverage of tumor T cells was estimated to be only approximately 7% for alpha chains and more than 11% for beta chains. Additional single-cell paired TCR alpha and beta sequencing was considered necessary to confirm, at a functional level, the hypothesis that regional TCRs recognize regional mutations. The count of ubiquitous expanded TCRs correlated with the count of ubiquitous nonsynonymous mutations, and the count of regional expanded TCRs correlated with the count of regional nonsynonymous mutations.

Sample time point, as interpreted from the label and publication: sample taken at primary tumor resection. The donors were 65 to 90 patients from the lung TRACERx cohort who had early-stage, untreated non-small cell lung cancer. TCR sequencing used whole RNA extracted from tumor and nontumor lung tissue, or from cryopreserved PBMC samples, without cell sorting. Patients were selected for TCR sequencing only if sufficient RNA was available from at least two tumor regions. A lung pathologist reviewed the tumor and adjacent nontumor lung specimens before the specimens were selected. Specimen: lung tumor tissue, collected at surgery. This sequence uses TRBV12-3 or TRBV12-4 and TRBJ1-5, with TRBD1 perhaps the D gene, on 5 matching bases. The receptor's source is a male donor with early-stage non-small cell lung cancer. The CDR3 reads CASSFAGTQNGQPQHF. The bases are TGTGCCAGCAGTTTCGCCGGGACTCAGAACGGTCAGCCCCAGCATTTT.